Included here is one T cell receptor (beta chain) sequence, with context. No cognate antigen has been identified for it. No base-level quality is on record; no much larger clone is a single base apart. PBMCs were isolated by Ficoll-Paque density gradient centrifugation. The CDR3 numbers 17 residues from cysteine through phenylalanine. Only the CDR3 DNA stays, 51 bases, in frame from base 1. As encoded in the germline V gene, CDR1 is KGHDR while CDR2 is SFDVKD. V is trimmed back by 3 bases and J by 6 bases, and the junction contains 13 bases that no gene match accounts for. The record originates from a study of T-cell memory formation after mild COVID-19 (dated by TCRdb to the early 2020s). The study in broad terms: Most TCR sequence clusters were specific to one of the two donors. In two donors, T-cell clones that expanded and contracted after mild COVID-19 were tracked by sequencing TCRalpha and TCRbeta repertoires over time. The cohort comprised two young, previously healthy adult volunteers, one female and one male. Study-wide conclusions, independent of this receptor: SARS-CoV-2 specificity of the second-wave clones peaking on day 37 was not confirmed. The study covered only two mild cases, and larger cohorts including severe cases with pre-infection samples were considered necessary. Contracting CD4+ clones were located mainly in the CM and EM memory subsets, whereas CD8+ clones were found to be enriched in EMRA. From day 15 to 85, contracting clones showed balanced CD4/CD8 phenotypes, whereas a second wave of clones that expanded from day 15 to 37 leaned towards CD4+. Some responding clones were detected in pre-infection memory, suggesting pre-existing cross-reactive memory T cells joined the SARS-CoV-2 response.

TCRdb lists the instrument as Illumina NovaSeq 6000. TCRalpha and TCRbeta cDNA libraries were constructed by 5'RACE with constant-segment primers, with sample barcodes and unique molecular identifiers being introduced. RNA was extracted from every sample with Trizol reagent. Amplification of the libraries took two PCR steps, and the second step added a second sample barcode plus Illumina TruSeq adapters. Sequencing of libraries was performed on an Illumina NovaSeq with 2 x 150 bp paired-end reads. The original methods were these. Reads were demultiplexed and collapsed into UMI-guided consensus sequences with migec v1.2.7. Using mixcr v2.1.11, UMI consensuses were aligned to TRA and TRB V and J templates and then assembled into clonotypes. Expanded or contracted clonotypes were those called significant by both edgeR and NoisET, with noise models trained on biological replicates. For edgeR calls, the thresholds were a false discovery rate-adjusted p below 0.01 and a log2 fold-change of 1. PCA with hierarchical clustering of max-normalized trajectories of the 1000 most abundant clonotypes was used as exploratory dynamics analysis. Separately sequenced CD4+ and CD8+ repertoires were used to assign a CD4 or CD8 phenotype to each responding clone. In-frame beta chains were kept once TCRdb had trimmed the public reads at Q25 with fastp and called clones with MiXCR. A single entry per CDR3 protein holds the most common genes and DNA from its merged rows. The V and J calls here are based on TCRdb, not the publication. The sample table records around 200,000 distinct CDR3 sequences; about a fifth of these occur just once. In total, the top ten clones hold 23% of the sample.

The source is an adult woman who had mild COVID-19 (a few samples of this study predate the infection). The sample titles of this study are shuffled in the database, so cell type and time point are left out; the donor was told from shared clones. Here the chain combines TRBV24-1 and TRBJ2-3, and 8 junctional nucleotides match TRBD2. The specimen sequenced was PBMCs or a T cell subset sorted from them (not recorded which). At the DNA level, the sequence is TGTGCCACCAGTGATACCTACGGGGGGGAGGGCCCTGATACGCAGTATTTT. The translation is CATSDTYGGEGPDTQYF.